This T cell receptor (beta chain) was identified in a study of memory CD4+ T cells and cytomegalovirus serostatus. Points from the study as a whole: Each of 67 CMV-associated TCRbeta sequences occurred in one to five individuals.

As concerns this clone: What it binds is unknown.

The data were produced by immunoSEQ multiplex PCR, yet TCRdb's version contains in-frame clones alone and is incomplete. The table includes 80,000 or so clones, approximately 78% detected once. V lost 6 bases to trimming and J lost 0 bases; unmatched junction nucleotides: 10. The CDR3 loop spans 19 amino acids. Germline V gene sequence: CDR1 LNHDA, CDR2 SQIVND (reference sequence). Single viable CD3+CD4+CD8-CD45RO+ cells were sorted as the memory CD4+ T cells. This clonotype was obtained from an adult in good health and CMV-seropositive. The rearrangement joins TRBV19 to TRBJ2-1; 14 bases agree with TRBD2. The material sequenced was memory CD4+ T cells from blood. The CDR3 DNA is TGTGCCAGTAGCAAGACTAGCGGGAGGGCCGGTGGCTCCTACAATGAGCAGTTCTTC. Its translation is CASSKTSGRAGGSYNEQFF.